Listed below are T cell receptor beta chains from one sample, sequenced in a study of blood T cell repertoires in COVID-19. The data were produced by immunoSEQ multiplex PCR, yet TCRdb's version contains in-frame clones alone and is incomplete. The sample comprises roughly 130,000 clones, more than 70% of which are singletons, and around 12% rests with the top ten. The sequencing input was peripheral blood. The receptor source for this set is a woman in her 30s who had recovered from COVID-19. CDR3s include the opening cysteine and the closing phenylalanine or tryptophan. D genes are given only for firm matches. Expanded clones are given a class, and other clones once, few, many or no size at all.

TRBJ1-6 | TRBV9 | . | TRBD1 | CASSPSDRDTHSPLHF | TGTGCCAGCAGCCCTTCGGACAGGGATACGCATTCACCCCTCCACTTT
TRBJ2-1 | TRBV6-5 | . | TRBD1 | CATTGWRDNEQFF | TGTGCCACGACAGGGTGGCGGGACAATGAGCAGTTCTTC
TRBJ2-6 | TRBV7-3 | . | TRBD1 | CASSPRTGNFGANVLTF | TGTGCCAGCAGCCCGAGGACAGGGAATTTTGGGGCCAACGTCCTGACTTTC
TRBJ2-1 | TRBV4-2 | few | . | CASSRRGSYNEQFF | TGTGCCAGCAGCCGTCGGGGCTCCTACAATGAGCAGTTCTTC
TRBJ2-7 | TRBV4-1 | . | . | CASSQETALYEQYF | TGCGCCAGCAGCCAAGAGACAGCCCTCTACGAGCAGTACTTC
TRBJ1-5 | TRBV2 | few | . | CASKADSLTGNQPQHF | TGTGCCAGCAAAGCGGACAGCCTGACTGGCAATCAGCCCCAGCATTTT
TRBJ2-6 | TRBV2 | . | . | CASSDRRGSGANVLTF | TGTGCCAGCAGTGACAGGAGGGGCTCTGGGGCCAACGTCCTGACTTTC
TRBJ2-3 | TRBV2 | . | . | CASSTRRHTDTQYF | TGTGCCAGCAGCACCCGGCGACACACAGATACGCAGTATTTT
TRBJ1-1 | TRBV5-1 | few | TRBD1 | CASSLLSTGATEAFF | TGCGCCAGCAGCCTACTTTCGACAGGGGCCACTGAAGCTTTCTTT
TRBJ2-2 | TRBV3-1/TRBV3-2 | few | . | CASSQRRVNTGELFF | TGTGCCAGCAGCCAGAGGCGGGTGAACACCGGGGAGCTGTTTTTT
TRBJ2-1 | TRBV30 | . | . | CAWSCLGLTPYNEQFF | TGTGCCTGGAGTTGCTTGGGGCTTACTCCCTACAATGAGCAGTTCTTC
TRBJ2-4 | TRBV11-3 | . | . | CASSLGGSAKNIQYF | TGTGCCAGCAGCCTCGGGGGAAGCGCCAAAAACATTCAGTACTTC
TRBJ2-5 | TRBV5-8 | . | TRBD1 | CASSRPGQGAKETQYF | TGTGCCAGCAGCCGTCCGGGACAGGGGGCGAAAGAGACCCAGTACTTC
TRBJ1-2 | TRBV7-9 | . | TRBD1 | CASSHGKIGTATANYGYTF | TGTGCCAGCAGCCACGGAAAGATTGGGACAGCGACAGCTAACTATGGCTACACCTTC
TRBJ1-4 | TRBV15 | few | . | CATSRAGSINEKLFF | TGTGCCACCAGCAGAGCAGGGTCAATTAATGAAAAACTGTTTTTT
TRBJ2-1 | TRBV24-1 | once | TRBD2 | CATSDPRGGRAAEQFF | TGTGCCACCAGTGATCCACGGGGCGGGAGGGCCGCTGAGCAGTTCTTC
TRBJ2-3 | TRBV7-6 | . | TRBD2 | CASSLVGSSGRGLTDTQYF | TGTGCCAGCAGCTTAGTAGGCTCTAGCGGGAGGGGACTCACAGATACGCAGTATTTT
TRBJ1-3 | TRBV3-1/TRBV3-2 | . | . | CASSQGSGSSGNTIYF | TGTGCCAGCAGCCAAGGGTCGGGGAGCTCTGGAAACACCATATATTTT
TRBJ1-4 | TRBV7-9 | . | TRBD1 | CASRDSRDRGEKLFF | TGTGCCAGCAGAGACAGCCGGGACAGGGGCGAAAAACTGTTTTTT
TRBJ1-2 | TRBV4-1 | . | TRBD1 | CASSQATYSGTVGNYGYTF | TGCGCCAGCAGCCAGGCGACCTATTCCGGGACAGTCGGTAACTATGGCTACACCTTC
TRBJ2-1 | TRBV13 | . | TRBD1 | CASSLARGRYNEQFF | TGTGCCAGCAGCTTAGCCAGGGGGCGGTACAATGAGCAGTTCTTC
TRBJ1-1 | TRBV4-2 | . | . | CASSQDRGGTSTEAFF | TGTGCCAGCAGCCAAGATCGTGGGGGGACGAGCACTGAAGCTTTCTTT
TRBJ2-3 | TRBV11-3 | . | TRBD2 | CASSSGLVNTQYF | TGTGCCAGCAGCTCCGGACTAGTTAATACGCAGTATTTT
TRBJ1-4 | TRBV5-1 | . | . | CASSLGTQIATNEKLFF | TGCGCCAGCAGCTTGGGAACGCAAATAGCAACTAATGAAAAACTGTTTTTT
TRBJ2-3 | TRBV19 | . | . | CASSPSQITDTQYF | TGTGCCAGTAGTCCTAGCCAGATCACAGATACGCAGTATTTT
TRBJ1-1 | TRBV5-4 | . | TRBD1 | CASSLDRANTEAFF | TGTGCCAGCAGCCTGGACAGGGCGAACACTGAAGCTTTCTTT
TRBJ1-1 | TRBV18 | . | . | CASSFAGSPNTEAFF | TGTGCCAGCTCATTCGCAGGGTCCCCCAACACTGAAGCTTTCTTT
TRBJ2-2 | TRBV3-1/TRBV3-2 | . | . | CASSQDPDTGELFF | TGTGCCAGCAGCCAAGACCCCGACACCGGGGAGCTGTTTTTT
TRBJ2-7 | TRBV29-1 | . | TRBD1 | CSVGRAGGEYEQYF | TGCAGCGTTGGCAGGGCAGGGGGCGAATACGAGCAGTACTTC
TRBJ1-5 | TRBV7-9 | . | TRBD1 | CASSPTGGESQPQHF | TGTGCCAGCAGCCCGACAGGGGGCGAAAGTCAGCCCCAGCATTTT
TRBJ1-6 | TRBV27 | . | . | CASSLSTGQFSPLHF | TGTGCCAGCAGTTTATCCACAGGGCAGTTCTCACCCCTCCACTTT
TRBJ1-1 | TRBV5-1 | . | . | CASSLAPGNTEAFF | TGCGCCAGCAGCTTGGCCCCCGGGAACACTGAAGCTTTCTTT
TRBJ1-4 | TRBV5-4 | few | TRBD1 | CASSANRGLDEKLFF | TGTGCCAGCAGCGCGAACAGGGGGCTTGATGAAAAACTGTTTTTT
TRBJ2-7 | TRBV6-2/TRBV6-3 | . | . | CASSYSILKGEYEQYF | TGTGCCAGCAGTTACTCGATACTGAAGGGAGAGTACGAGCAGTACTTC
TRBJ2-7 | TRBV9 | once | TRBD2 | CASSPRSGNSYEQYF | TGTGCCAGCAGCCCCAGGAGCGGGAACTCCTACGAGCAGTACTTC
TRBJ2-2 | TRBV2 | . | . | CASSSPGGTNTGELFF | TGTGCCAGCAGCTCCCCTGGGGGGACGAACACCGGGGAGCTGTTTTTT
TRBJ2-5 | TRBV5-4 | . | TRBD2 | CASSSSSGRAGETQYF | TGTGCCAGCAGCTCGTCTAGCGGGAGGGCCGGAGAGACCCAGTACTTC
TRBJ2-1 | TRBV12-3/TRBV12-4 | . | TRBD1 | CASSPRGRDFQFF | TGTGCCAGCAGTCCCAGGGGGCGCGATTTTCAGTTCTTC
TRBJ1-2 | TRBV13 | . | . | CASTLRGQINYGYTF | TGTGCCAGCACCTTACGCGGGCAGATTAACTATGGCTACACCTTC
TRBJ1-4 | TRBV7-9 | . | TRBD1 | CASSLGAGGFEKLFF | TGTGCCAGCAGCTTAGGAGCAGGGGGTTTCGAAAAACTGTTTTTT
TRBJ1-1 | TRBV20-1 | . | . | CSASHPGVVKAEAFF | TGCAGTGCTAGTCATCCGGGAGTCGTAAAGGCTGAAGCTTTCTTT
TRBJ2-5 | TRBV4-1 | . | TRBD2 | CASSSLAGGQETQYF | TGCGCCAGCAGCTCTCTAGCGGGGGGGCAAGAGACCCAGTACTTC
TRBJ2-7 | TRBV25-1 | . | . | CASTGLGASYEQYF | TGTGCCAGCACCGGACTGGGAGCTTCCTACGAGCAGTACTTC
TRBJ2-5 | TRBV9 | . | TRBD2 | CASSPGSGGGYQETQYF | TGTGCCAGCAGCCCCGGGTCTGGCGGGGGGTACCAAGAGACCCAGTACTTC
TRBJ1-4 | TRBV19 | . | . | CASKTPGVTNEKLFF | TGTGCCAGTAAGACGCCCGGGGTCACTAATGAAAAACTGTTTTTT
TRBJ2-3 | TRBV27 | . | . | CASTPVGWSTDTQYF | TGTGCCAGCACTCCGGTGGGCTGGAGCACAGATACGCAGTATTTT
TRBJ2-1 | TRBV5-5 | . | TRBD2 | CASSLDWVAGAPYNEQFF | TGTGCCAGCAGCTTGGATTGGGTAGCGGGAGCCCCCTACAATGAGCAGTTCTTC
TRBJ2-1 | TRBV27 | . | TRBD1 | CASSEPPGQAYNEQFF | TGTGCCAGCAGTGAGCCCCCGGGACAGGCTTACAATGAGCAGTTCTTC
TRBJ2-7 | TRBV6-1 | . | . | CASSEAGTGPYEQYF | TGTGCCAGCAGTGAAGCGGGGACTGGACCCTACGAGCAGTACTTC
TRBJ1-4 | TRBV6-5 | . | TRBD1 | CASSARQGIKEKLFF | TGTGCCAGCAGCGCACGACAGGGGATCAAGGAAAAACTGTTTTTT
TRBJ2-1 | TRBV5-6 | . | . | CASSLDGGSYNEQFF | TGTGCCAGCAGCTTGGACGGGGGATCCTACAATGAGCAGTTCTTC
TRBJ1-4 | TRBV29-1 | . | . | CSVSLKLTNEKLFF | TGCAGCGTTTCTCTAAAATTAACTAATGAAAAACTGTTTTTT
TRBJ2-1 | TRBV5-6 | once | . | CASSLSVRQLYNEQFF | TGTGCCAGCAGCTTGAGTGTGCGGCAGTTATACAATGAGCAGTTCTTC
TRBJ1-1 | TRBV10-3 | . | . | CAISEYRPSNTEAFF | TGTGCCATCAGTGAATACAGACCATCGAACACTGAAGCTTTCTTT
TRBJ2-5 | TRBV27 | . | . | CASRQRPLAVEETQYF | TGTGCCAGCAGACAACGACCCCTGGCGGTAGAAGAGACCCAGTACTTC
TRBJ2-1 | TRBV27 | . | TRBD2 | CASSRLAGGTNEQFF | TGTGCCAGCAGTAGACTAGCGGGAGGGACCAATGAGCAGTTCTTC
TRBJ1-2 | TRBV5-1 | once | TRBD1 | CASSWDRANGYTF | TGCGCCAGCAGCTGGGACAGGGCCAATGGCTACACCTTC
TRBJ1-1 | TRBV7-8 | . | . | CASSPSVGGLGFMNTEAFF | TGTGCCAGCAGCCCATCCGTTGGGGGCTTGGGGTTTATGAACACTGAAGCTTTCTTT
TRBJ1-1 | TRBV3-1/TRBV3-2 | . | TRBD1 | CASSSSGGGGAFF | TGTGCCAGCAGCTCCTCAGGGGGCGGAGGAGCTTTCTTT
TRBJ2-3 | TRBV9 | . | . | CASSPVRGGITDTQYF | TGTGCCAGCAGCCCCGTGAGGGGCGGGATAACAGATACGCAGTATTTT